This TCR beta chain was obtained from a study of blood T cell repertoires in COVID-19. The V gene end was trimmed by 6 bases and the J gene end by 1 base; junction bases not matched to a gene: 10. Germline V gene lookup returns CDR1 MDHEN and CDR2 SYDVKM. This CDR3 comprises 16 residues. Method: immunoSEQ multiplex PCR; TCRdb's copy keeps in-frame clones and lacks some. Of approximately 290,000 clones in the sample, over 75% are singletons; the top ten hold around 1.1%. The origin of this receptor is a woman aged 25 to 39 who had recovered from COVID-19. The material sequenced was PBMCs or T cells enriched from blood (not recorded which). The gene calls are TRBV28 and TRBJ2-7, with 9 bases that match TRBD2. CDR3 sequence: CASRPPLAGKSYEQYF. Written as DNA, the CDR3 is TGTGCCAGCAGGCCCCCCCTAGCGGGAAAGTCCTACGAGCAGTACTTC.